This entry lists 29 T cell receptor beta chains sequenced from one sample in a study of identical twins. Via MiXCR, TCRdb re-called the 5' RACE reads, giving one row per CDR3 protein. The table lists about 520,000 distinct CDR3 sequences, around 20% of them singletons, with about 0.91% in the top ten. These same records also appear under a second study, on T cells expressing NK-cell markers.

Sequencing was done on a sample of CD4+ T cells sorted from blood. The receptors were gathered from a woman aged 18-29 years in good health.

In this sample, this clonotype turned up a few times. The rearrangement joins TRBV6-6 to TRBJ2-7; TRBD2 might be the D (5 bases). CDR1 MNHNY and CDR2 SVGAGI come from the germline V gene (reference sequence). The CDR3 runs to 13 residues. V shed 2 bases and J shed 5 bases, with 10 bases lying between them. CDR3 bases: TGTGCCAGCAGTTACCCGCGGGTACACGAGCAGTACTTC. The encoded protein is CASSYPRVHEQYF.

This clonotype was observed a handful of times. The chain employs TRBV6-1 and TRBJ2-7, with 9 bases identical to TRBD1. The length of the CDR3 is 15 residues. The V segment lost 5 bases and the J segment 4 bases; nucleotides outside the gene matches: 9. Germline V lookup: CDR1 MNHNS, CDR2 SASEGT. Here the CDR3 DNA reads TGTGCCAGCAGTCCTAGGACAGGGGTGGGGTACGAGCAGTACTTC. Translated, it gives CASSPRTGVGYEQYF.

J is TRBJ1-6 and V is TRBV20-1; 8 positions match TRBD1. V was pared by 2 bases and J by 13 bases, with 10 bases of the junction left unmatched. Germline-derived CDR1 and CDR2 are DFQATT and SNEGSKA (reference sequence). CDR3 length: 14 residues. The CDR3 DNA reads TGCAGTGCTAGATGGCAGGGGGCAATATCCCCCCTCCACTTT. As protein: CSARWQGAISPLHF.

The rearrangement links TRBV20-1 to TRBJ2-4, with D possibly TRBD2 on 6 matching bases. The germline V and J ends were trimmed by 1 base and 5 bases, with 12 bases remaining between them. CDR3 length: 14 residues. Germline lookup yields CDR1 DFQATT and CDR2 SNEGSKA (reference sequence). CDR3 coding DNA: TGCAGTGCTAGAGTAGCGGTAGCACAAAACATTCAGTACTTC. Translation gives CSARVAVAQNIQYF.

The chain links TRBV20-1 to TRBJ2-6; possibly TRBD1 or TRBD2 for D (5 bases each). Trimming took 6 bases from V and 0 from J, leaving 12 bases between them. Germline values: CDR1 DFQATT, CDR2 SNEGSKA (reference sequence). The CDR3 loop spans 15 amino acids. The CDR3 DNA follows: TGCAGTGCGATGGGACGTAACTCTGGGGCCAACGTCCTGACTTTC. Protein product: CSAMGRNSGANVLTF.

This chain joins TRBV6-2 or TRBV6-3 and TRBJ1-1; a weak D match, TRBD1 (6 bases). V lost 5 bases to trimming and J lost 9 bases, with 16 bases between them. This CDR3 has 13 amino acids. Germline V gene lookup returns CDR1 MNHEY and CDR2 SVGEGT. The CDR3 reads CASSQQGGGKAFF. For the CDR3, the DNA is TGTGCCAGCAGTCAACAGGGAGGGGGAAAAGCTTTCTTT.

This clonotype was seen a handful of times. The V gene is TRBV3-1, the J gene TRBJ2-1, with D perhaps matching TRBD2 (5 bases). The CDR3 covers 14 residues. V was clipped by 3 bases and J by 2 bases, with 8 bases between them. From germline, CDR1 is LGHDT and CDR2 YNNKEL (reference sequence). The CDR3 reads CASSHRRAYNEQFF. CDR3 DNA sequence: TGTGCCAGCAGCCACAGGCGGGCCTACAATGAGCAGTTCTTC.

This clonotype has only a few counts. V and J are TRBV20-1 and TRBJ2-7; D is uncertain. Per the germline V gene, CDR1 is DFQATT and CDR2 is SNEGSKA (reference sequence). The CDR3 is made up of 13 amino acids. V lost 1 base to trimming and J lost 7 bases, with 14 bases between them. The CDR3 loop is CSARVYNSIEQYF. The CDR3 nucleotides read TGCAGTGCTAGAGTCTATAACAGCATTGAGCAGTACTTC.

This clonotype was detected ten times or more. This chain connects TRBV12-3 or TRBV12-4 to TRBJ1-2; D is unclear. Between the trimmed V and J ends, which lost 5 bases and 8 bases, there was a span of 12 bases. CDR3 length equals 12 residues. In DNA form, the CDR3 reads TGTGCCAGCAGTCTGCGGGCGGGAGGCTACACCTTC. Translated: CASSLRAGGYTF.

The DNA for the CDR3 is TGTGCCAGCAGCACCGGACAGGGAGTATTCTACGAGCAGTACTTC. Its translation is CASSTGQGVFYEQYF. This chain joins TRBV12-3 or TRBV12-4 and TRBJ2-7; 8 bases fit TRBD1. The CDR3 consists of 15 residues. With V trimmed by 6 bases and J by 3 bases, 10 bases remained unmatched.

This clonotype has just a few counts. This chain links TRBV12-3 or TRBV12-4 with TRBJ2-7; 13 bases agree with TRBD2. This CDR3 is built from 15 residues. The V segment lost 3 bases and the J segment 6 bases; nucleotides outside the gene matches: 5. This chain's CDR3 is CASSLGRLAGGEQYF. In DNA, the CDR3 is TGTGCCAGCAGTTTGGGGAGACTAGCGGGAGGCGAGCAGTACTTC.

This clonotype appeared a few times. The chain combines TRBV20-1 with TRBJ1-5; 8 bases match TRBD1. Unmatched junction bases numbered 4, after V lost 5 bases and J lost 4 bases. Germline CDR1 is DFQATT and CDR2 is SNEGSKA (reference sequence). This CDR3 spans 13 amino acids. CDR3 loop: CSAYTGGNQPQHF. CDR3 in DNA: TGCAGTGCTTACACAGGGGGGAATCAGCCCCAGCATTTT.

The chain combines TRBV6-5 with TRBJ2-5, with D possibly matching TRBD1 (6 bases). The CDR3 contains 14 residues. CDR1 MNHEY and CDR2 SVGAGI come from the germline V gene. V dropped 2 bases and J dropped 0 bases, with 7 bases sitting between them. In DNA, the CDR3 is TGTGCCAGCAGTTACCGACAGGACCAAGAGACCCAGTACTTC. This sequence encodes CASSYRQDQETQYF.

The chain uses TRBV12-3 or TRBV12-4 and TRBJ2-1; TRBD2 matches 7 bases. The CDR3 consists of 16 residues. The V gene end was trimmed by 4 bases and the J gene end by 5 bases; junction bases not matched to a gene: 11. For the CDR3, the DNA is TGTGCCAGCAGTTCGAGGCGGGAGTTAGCGAACAATGAGCAGTTCTTC. Protein product: CASSSRRELANNEQFF.

This chain joins TRBV7-2 and TRBJ2-7, with D tentatively TRBD2 (6 bases). The germline V and J ends were trimmed by 3 bases and 5 bases, with 11 bases remaining between them. There are 13 residues in the CDR3. The germline V gene encodes CDR1 SGHTA and CDR2 FQGNSA. For the CDR3, the DNA is TGTGCCAGCAGCTTTAGGGCGGGGCACGAGCAGTACTTC. Translating gives CASSFRAGHEQYF.

There are a few counts of this clonotype. The V gene is TRBV6-6, the J gene TRBJ1-1, with D possibly TRBD1 on 6 matching bases. Trimming cost V 7 bases and J 10 bases, with 16 bases left between them. CDR1 and CDR2 from the germline V gene are MNHNY and SVGAGI (reference sequence). This CDR3 contains 12 residues. The DNA of the CDR3 is TGTGCCAGCACCCAAGGGGGGGCGAGAGCTTTCTTT. Protein: CASTQGGARAFF.

The chain couples TRBV20-1 to TRBJ2-1; no firm D call. Trimming removed 0 bases at V and 1 base at J, with 13 bases between. Per germline, CDR1 DFQATT and CDR2 SNEGSKA (reference sequence). This CDR3 region has 16 residues. CDR3 coding DNA: TGCAGTGCTAGAGATCCAGAAGAGGATTCCTACAATGAGCAGTTCTTC. Translated: CSARDPEEDSYNEQFF.

This clonotype came up a few times. This chain connects TRBV20-1 to TRBJ2-7, with no clear D. CDR1 and CDR2 (germline): DFQATT, SNEGSKA (reference sequence). The V and J ends lost 7 bases and 1 base respectively, with 14 bases between them. The CDR3 totals 13 residues. CDR3 sequence reads: CSVSRVSSYEQYF. In DNA form, the CDR3 reads TGCAGTGTTTCTAGAGTGTCTTCCTACGAGCAGTACTTC.

This clonotype has only a few counts. This chain links TRBV12-3 or TRBV12-4 with TRBJ2-5, with D unclear. The CDR3 is made up of 13 amino acids. V gave up 8 bases and J gave up 7 bases, with 17 bases separating them. CDR3 sequence reads: CASLQFQVGTQYF. CDR3 bases: TGTGCCAGCTTGCAGTTTCAGGTCGGGACCCAGTACTTC.

This clonotype was picked up a small number of times. The V and J genes are TRBV9 and TRBJ2-2, with D uncertain. V was pared by 4 bases and J by 7 bases, with 8 bases between. The germline CDR1 and CDR2 sequences are SGDLS and YYNGEE. CDR3 length: 12 amino acids. CDR3 region: CASSHDRGELFF. In DNA, the CDR3 is TGTGCCAGCAGCCATGACCGCGGGGAGCTGTTTTTT.

This clonotype was observed a handful of times. CDR3 DNA sequence: TGTGCCAGCCGACCCCAAGCCAAAAACATTCAGTACTTC. Amino acid sequence: CASRPQAKNIQYF. The chain uses TRBV25-1 and TRBJ2-4; D is unclear. V was pared by 8 bases and J by 0 bases, with 8 bases between. Germline values: CDR1 MGHDK, CDR2 SYGVNS. The CDR3 is 13 residues long.

In this sample, this clonotype turned up a few times. V gene TRBV2 combines with J gene TRBJ2-3; TRBD2 agrees at 10 bases. Trimming at V came to 7 bases and at J to 6 bases, leaving 1 base not matched to a gene. Germline V gives CDR1 SNHLY, CDR2 FYNNEI. This CDR3 region has 12 residues. The CDR3 coding sequence is TGTGCCAGCAAACTAGCGGGGGATACGCAGTATTTT. As protein: CASKLAGDTQYF.

J is TRBJ2-1 and V is TRBV10-3; D not resolved. The CDR3 is made up of 13 amino acids. Germline V gives CDR1 ENHRY, CDR2 SYGVKD. Trimming pared 10 bases from V and 4 bases from J, leaving 14 bases between. CDR3 amino acids: CATYDREYNEQFF. CDR3 DNA sequence: TGTGCCACGTATGACCGAGAATACAATGAGCAGTTCTTC.

The chain links TRBV29-1 to TRBJ1-1, with 7 bases fitting TRBD1. J lost 5 bases, V lost 6 bases, and 9 bases had no gene match. The CDR3 spans 13 residues. Germline V CDR1 and CDR2: SQVTM, ANQGSEA. CDR3 loop: CSVPDRLETEAFF. CDR3 DNA sequence: TGCAGCGTCCCGGACAGGTTAGAGACTGAAGCTTTCTTT.

This clonotype occurred many times. V and J are TRBV5-1 and TRBJ2-1; TRBD2 is a possible D gene (6 bases). Trimming stripped 0 bases from V and 0 bases from J, with 10 bases between. The CDR3 contains 16 residues. CDR1 and CDR2 (germline): SGHRS, YFSETQ. CDR3 protein: CASSLAAGSSYNEQFF. CDR3 nucleotides: TGCGCCAGCAGCTTGGCAGCGGGTAGCTCCTACAATGAGCAGTTCTTC. Full variable domain (rest looked up from reference TRBV5-1 and TRBJ2-1): KAGVTQTPRYLIKTRGQQVTLSCSPISGHRSVSWYQQTPGQGLQFLFEYFSETQRNKGNFPGRFSGRQFSNSRSEMNVSTLELGDSALYLCASSLAAGSSYNEQFFGPGTRLTVL.

The chain links TRBV6-2 or TRBV6-3 to TRBJ2-3; 9 nucleotides align to TRBD2. The CDR3 runs to 13 residues. Germline CDR1 and CDR2: MNHEY and SVGEGT. Losses at the gene ends were 7 bases for V and 10 bases for J; bases not matched to a gene: 9. The CDR3 DNA reads TGTGCCAGCAAGGATACTAGCGGGTATGCGCAGTATTTT. This codes for CASKDTSGYAQYF.

The CDR3 coding sequence is TGTGCCAGCAGGCCCATAGCGAACACCGGGGAGCTGTTTTTT. This codes for CASRPIANTGELFF. The chain couples TRBV12-3 or TRBV12-4 to TRBJ2-2; D not resolved. V lost 6 bases and J lost 0, with 8 bases in between. The CDR3 sequence is 14 residues long.

V is TRBV20-1 and J is TRBJ2-7, with D possibly matching TRBD2 (5 bases). This CDR3 spans 14 amino acids. V lost 3 bases and J lost 5, with 17 bases in between. Per germline, CDR1 DFQATT and CDR2 SNEGSKA (reference sequence). CDR3 nucleotide sequence: TGCAGTGCTAGGGACGAAAAGGGAGCCCACGAGCAGTACTTC. Its protein product is CSARDEKGAHEQYF.

This clonotype was seen at least ten times. The CDR3 DNA is TGTGCCAGCAATGGGGGGGCGATAAGTGGGGCCAACGTCCTGACTTTC. It codes for CASNGGAISGANVLTF. The J gene is TRBJ2-6, the V gene TRBV28; maybe TRBD2 (7 bases). Trimming removed 7 bases from V and 3 bases from J, with 16 bases in between. The CDR3 covers 16 residues. Germline-derived CDR1 and CDR2 are MDHEN and SYDVKM.